The present T cell receptor (beta chain) was sequenced within a study of vaccination and CD4 T cells after COVID-19. Study-wide context: Six male and four female convalescents took part, two of them Hispanic. The authors exposed cells to overlapping spike peptides derived from SARS-CoV-2, HCoV-NL63, HCoV-OC43 and HCoV-229E.

Cultured CD4+ T-cell DNA underwent Oncomine TCR Beta short-read sequencing. TCRdb passed the PCR reads through MiXCR, listing each CDR3 protein once. The profile shows 7,500 to 10,000 distinct CDR3 sequences, roughly 70% of them singletons. The treatment denotes: approximately nine-day PBMC culture with coronavirus spike peptide pools or control peptides (ViraFEST assay). As regards this clonotype: The antigen is unknown.

Unmatched junction bases numbered 4, after V lost 5 bases and J lost 1 base. Germline lookup yields CDR1 SGHNT and CDR2 YENEEA. This CDR3 is built from 14 residues. What was sequenced was CD4+ T cells from blood, cultured in vitro. This receptor was obtained from a human donor who had recovered from COVID-19. V is TRBV11-3 and J is TRBJ1-1; TRBD1 matches 7 bases. CDR3 loop: CASSPRQGNTEAFF. In DNA form, the CDR3 reads TGTGCCAGCAGCCCCAGACAGGGGAACACTGAAGCTTTCTTT.